Below are 23 T cell receptor beta chains sequenced from a single sample in a study of breast tumors, draining lymph nodes, adjacent tissues. Via MiXCR, TCRdb re-called the multiplex PCR reads, giving one row per CDR3 protein. The sample carries 150,000 to 250,000 distinct CDR3 sequences, about 32% recorded once. Axillary draining lymph nodes of breast cancer patients supplied the node samples. Source material: axillary lymph node tissue. Receptors originate from a female donor with breast cancer. Some clones in this sample may be carry-over from other donors' samples.

This clonotype was found many times. The rearrangement links TRBV20-1 to TRBJ2-2, with 12 nucleotides matching TRBD2. Germline V gives CDR1 DFQATT, CDR2 SNEGSKA (reference sequence). The CDR3 length is 16 residues. Trimming took 6 bases from V and 6 from J; bases not matched to a gene: 11. The DNA of the CDR3 is TGCAGTGCCCCACCCTCTAGCGGGAGGGCCTCCGGGGAGCTGTTTTTT. Translation: CSAPPSSGRASGELFF.

Notes on this clonotype: This may arise from a read error, as a much more abundant clone is one base away. V gene TRBV6-6 combines with J gene TRBJ1-6; no reliable D call. This CDR3 region has 15 residues. From germline, CDR1 is MNHNY and CDR2 SVGAGI (reference sequence). CDR3 protein: CASSHSGENNSPLHF. CDR3 DNA: TGTGCCAGCAGTCACTCAGGCGAAAATAATTCACCCCTCCACTTT.

This clonotype has a handful of counts. This sequence joins TRBV6-2 or TRBV6-3 and TRBJ2-1; D gene ambiguous. V was pared by 2 bases and J by 9 bases, with 8 bases between. This CDR3 is built from 12 residues. Germline CDR1 and CDR2: MNHEY and SVGEGT. As DNA, the CDR3 is TGTGCCAGCAGTTACGGGTACGGTGAGCAGTTCTTC. Translation: CASSYGYGEQFF.

This clonotype was seen at least ten times. This chain uses TRBV7-9 with TRBJ2-2, with 8 bases that match TRBD1. The CDR3 length is 17 residues. J lost 0 bases, V lost 4 bases, and 7 bases had no gene match. CDR1 is SEHNR, CDR2 FQNEAQ, per germline (reference sequence). The CDR3 DNA reads as TGTGCCAGCAGCTCGACACAGGGGGGAACGAACACCGGGGAGCTGTTTTTT. The encoded protein is CASSSTQGGTNTGELFF. Variable domain in full (rest from reference TRBV7-9 and TRBJ2-2): DTGVSQNPRHKITKRGQNVTFRCDPISEHNRLYWYRQTLGQGPEFLTYFQNEAQLEKSRLLSDRFSAERPKGSFSTLEIQRTEQGDSAMYLCASSSTQGGTNTGELFFGEGSRLTVL.

The genes are TRBV14 and TRBJ1-4, with 7 positions matching TRBD1. The ends lost 4 bases at V and 8 bases at J; junction bases unmatched: 7. Germline CDR1 and CDR2: SGHDN and FVKESK. This CDR3 is built from 14 residues. The CDR3 region is CASSRTGVKEKLFF. CDR3 sequence (DNA): TGTGCCAGCAGCCGTACAGGGGTGAAAGAAAAACTGTTTTTT.

This clonotype was found many times. The chain couples TRBV5-1 to TRBJ2-5, with 8 bases lining up with TRBD1. The V gene's germline CDR1 is SGHRS and CDR2 YFSETQ. The CDR3 extends over 15 amino acids. V trimming: 0 bases; J trimming: 4 bases; junction bases outside the gene matches: 5. As DNA, the CDR3 is TGCGCCAGCAGCTTGGAGACAGGGGTCGGAGAGACCCAGTACTTC. Its protein is CASSLETGVGETQYF. Supplemented by reference TRBV5-1 and TRBJ2-5, the full variable domain reads KAGVTQTPRYLIKTRGQQVTLSCSPISGHRSVSWYQQTPGQGLQFLFEYFSETQRNKGNFPGRFSGRQFSNSRSEMNVSTLELGDSALYLCASSLETGVGETQYFGPGTRLLVL.

Many counts were recorded for this clonotype. This rearrangement joins TRBV15 to TRBJ2-5; TRBD2 agrees at 12 bases. Germline V gene lookup returns CDR1 LNHNV and CDR2 YYDKDF (reference sequence). CDR3 length: 18 residues. Trimming cost V 0 bases and J 4 bases; bases outside gene matches: 9. The CDR3 is CATSRDAASGGALETQYF. The CDR3 DNA follows: TGTGCCACCAGCAGAGATGCGGCTAGCGGGGGGGCTTTAGAGACCCAGTACTTC.

This clonotype was counted at least ten times. This rearrangement joins TRBV2 to TRBJ2-3; 14 bases match TRBD2. This CDR3 is 16 amino acids long. J gave up 2 bases and V 9 bases, and 7 bases lay outside the gene matches. CDR1 and CDR2 (germline): SNHLY, FYNNEI. The CDR3 DNA sequence: TGTGCCAGGCCGGGACTAGCGGGAGTTAACACAGATACGCAGTATTTT. This translates into CARPGLAGVNTDTQYF.

There are many counts of this clonotype. This rearrangement joins TRBV2 to TRBJ1-5, with D unresolved. Per germline, CDR1 SNHLY and CDR2 FYNNEI. The CDR3 totals 13 residues. V dropped 1 base and J dropped 3 bases, with 4 bases sitting between them. This CDR3 is CASSEESNQPQHF. The CDR3 region has the DNA TGTGCCAGCAGTGAAGAGTCCAATCAGCCCCAGCATTTT.

Only one count was recorded for this clonotype. V usage is TRBV11-2 and J usage is TRBJ2-7; possibly TRBD1 or TRBD2 for D (5 bases each). Per the germline V gene, CDR1 is SGHAT and CDR2 is FQNNGV. V lost 5 bases and J 5 bases, leaving 16 bases between the germline ends. This CDR3 is built from 14 residues. CDR3 residues: CASSPSIGGNEQYF. CDR3 bases: TGTGCCAGCAGCCCTTCCATTGGGGGTAACGAGCAGTACTTC.

This clonotype was seen repeatedly, ten times or more. The chain couples TRBV30 to TRBJ1-5; the D is unclear. Germline assignment: CDR1 GTSNPN and CDR2 SVGIG (reference sequence). CDR3 length equals 14 residues. The V end lost 5 bases, the J end lost 2 bases, and 13 bases lay between the germline ends. Here the CDR3 reads CAWSPLRGNQPQHF. The DNA of the CDR3 is TGTGCCTGGTCCCCCCTTAGGGGCAATCAGCCCCAGCATTTT.

This clonotype appeared many times. This chain joins TRBV4-1 and TRBJ1-5; 10 nucleotides line up with TRBD1. Germline V gene data show CDR1 as MGHRA and CDR2 as YSYEKL. The J segment lost 7 bases and the V segment lost 0 bases, leaving 6 bases of the junction unmatched. CDR3 size: 16 residues. The chain's CDR3 is CASSQDRGQGYQPQHF. CDR3 bases: TGCGCCAGCAGCCAAGATAGGGGACAGGGGTACCAGCCCCAGCATTTT.

This clonotype was observed at least ten times. The chain uses TRBV28 and TRBJ2-1; 8 bases are a match to TRBD2. V gave up 6 bases and J gave up 7 bases; unmatched junction bases: 8. From germline, CDR1 is MDHEN and CDR2 SYDVKM. The CDR3 is 14 amino acids. The CDR3 spells CASRTGTRGNEQFF. The CDR3 DNA reads TGTGCCAGCAGGACCGGGACTAGGGGGAATGAGCAGTTCTTC.

This clonotype was detected ten times or more. At one end the junction does not follow the germline gene, possibly because of a read error. The chain is built from TRBV7-8 and TRBJ2-5, with a weak D call TRBD2 (5 bases). CDR1 and CDR2 (germline): SGHVS, FQNEAQ. The CDR3 runs 17 residues. The CDR3 loop reads CASSRVLRSSGQEPQYF. CDR3 nucleotides: TGTGCCAGCAGCCGAGTCCTACGTTCGAGCGGCCAAGAGCCCCAGTACTTC.

The table lists this clonotype with many counts. The rearrangement uses TRBV7-2 and TRBJ2-5; TRBD2 matches 8 bases. This CDR3 spans 16 amino acids. V dropped 4 bases and J dropped 5; count of bases not matched to a gene: 12. Germline assignment: CDR1 SGHTA and CDR2 FQGNSA. CDR3 in amino acids: CASSYSGSAAGETQYF. As DNA, the CDR3 is TGTGCCAGCAGCTACAGCGGGAGCGCTGCGGGGGAGACCCAGTACTTC.

This clonotype has just a few counts. V usage is TRBV6-5 and J usage is TRBJ1-1, with D perhaps matching TRBD1 (5 bases). V gave up 2 bases and J gave up 3 bases, with 13 bases separating them. Germline lookup yields CDR1 MNHEY and CDR2 SVGAGI. The CDR3 extends over 15 amino acids. CDR3 loop: CASSYGQSGDTEAFF. CDR3 bases: TGTGCCAGCAGTTACGGACAATCTGGCGACACTGAAGCTTTCTTT.

This clonotype was detected many times. V is TRBV6-1 and J is TRBJ2-3, with a weak D call TRBD1 (7 bases). Germline V lookup: CDR1 MNHNS, CDR2 SASEGT. The CDR3 is 14 amino acids. Between the trimmed V and J ends, which lost 6 bases and 2 bases, there was a span of 12 bases. The CDR3: CASRAGQNTDTQYF. For the CDR3, the DNA is TGTGCCAGCAGGGCGGGACAGAACACAGATACGCAGTATTTT.

This clonotype has ten or more counts. The V call is TRBV20-1, the J call TRBJ2-5, with D perhaps TRBD1 (6 bases). The V gene lost 2 bases and the J gene lost 7 bases, with 20 bases spanning the gap. Per the germline V gene, CDR1 is DFQATT and CDR2 is SNEGSKA (reference sequence). CDR3 length: 15 amino acids. The CDR3 DNA follows: TGCAGTGCTAGACAGGGGCTCCAGGTCCTAGGGACCCAGTACTTC. Translated: CSARQGLQVLGTQYF.

This clonotype was counted at least ten times. The chain has TRBV9 and TRBJ2-1; D perhaps matches TRBD2 (6 bases). Trimming shortened V by 5 bases and J by 10 bases, and 22 bases separated the two germline ends. The CDR3 runs to 15 residues. The V gene's germline CDR1 is SGDLS and CDR2 YYNGEE. CDR3 DNA: TGTGCCAGCAGAGGGGAAGGTAGCGGAAAAGGGGAGCAGTTCTTC. This sequence encodes CASRGEGSGKGEQFF.

The V and J genes are TRBV6-1 and TRBJ2-1, with 12 bases matching TRBD2. With V trimmed by 7 bases and J by 3 bases, 4 bases remained unmatched. CDR3 length: 15 residues. The germline V gene encodes CDR1 MNHNS and CDR2 SASEGT. CDR3 bases: TGTGCCAGCAAGACTAGCGGGGGAGACTACAATGAGCAGTTCTTC. Its protein product is CASKTSGGDYNEQFF.

This clonotype was picked up many times. This chain links TRBV2 with TRBJ1-5; 9 nucleotides match TRBD1. Germline CDR1 reads SNHLY; CDR2 reads FYNNEI. CDR3 length: 15 amino acids. J gave up 8 bases and V 7 bases, and 12 bases lay outside the gene matches. CDR3 in DNA: TGTGCCAGCAATGCCCTCCGACAGGGGGGGAAGCCCCAGCATTTT. Protein: CASNALRQGGKPQHF.

Many counts were recorded for this clonotype. The rearrangement joins TRBV19 to TRBJ2-1, with 9 bases identical to TRBD2. Germline CDR1 is LNHDA and CDR2 is SQIVND (reference sequence). Germline trimming cut 5 bases from V and 4 bases from J; bases unmatched to any gene: 9. CDR3 length: 16 residues. CDR3: CASSVTGTSLYNEQFF. For the CDR3, the DNA is TGTGCCAGTAGTGTAACCGGGACTAGCCTTTACAATGAGCAGTTCTTC.

This clonotype was detected ten times or more. The rearrangement joins TRBV20-1 to TRBJ2-1; 13 positions match TRBD2. After removal of 0 bases from V and 7 bases from J, the junction contained 3 bases not matched to a gene. Looked up from germline, CDR1 is DFQATT and CDR2 is SNEGSKA (reference sequence). There are 15 residues in the CDR3. The CDR3 DNA is TGCAGTGCTAGAGAGTGGACTAGCGGGAGTAATGAGCAGTTCTTC. As protein: CSAREWTSGSNEQFF.